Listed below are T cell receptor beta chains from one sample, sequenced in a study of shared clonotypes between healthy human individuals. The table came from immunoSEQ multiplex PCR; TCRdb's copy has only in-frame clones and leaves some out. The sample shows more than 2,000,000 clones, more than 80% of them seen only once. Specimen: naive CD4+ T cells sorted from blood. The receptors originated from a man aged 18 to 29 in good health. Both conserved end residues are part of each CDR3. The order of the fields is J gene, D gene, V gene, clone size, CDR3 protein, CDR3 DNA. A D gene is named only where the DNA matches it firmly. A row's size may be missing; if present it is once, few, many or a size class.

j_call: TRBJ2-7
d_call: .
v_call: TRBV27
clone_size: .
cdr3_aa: CASSSPSSGSYEQYF
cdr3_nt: TGTGCCAGCAGTTCCCCCTCGAGTGGGTCCTACGAGCAGTACTTC

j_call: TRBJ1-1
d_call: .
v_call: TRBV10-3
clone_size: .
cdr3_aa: CATRAGRDTEAFF
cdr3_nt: TGTGCCACCCGAGCAGGGAGAGACACTGAAGCTTTCTTT

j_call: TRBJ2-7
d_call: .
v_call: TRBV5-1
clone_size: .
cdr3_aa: CASSLAGDPLYEQYF
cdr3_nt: TGCGCCAGCAGCTTGGCCGGGGATCCCCTCTACGAGCAGTACTTC

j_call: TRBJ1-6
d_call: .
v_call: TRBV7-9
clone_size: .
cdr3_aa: CASSLARQGGSPLHF
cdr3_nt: TGTGCCAGCAGCTTAGCTAGGCAGGGCGGCTCACCCCTCCACTTT

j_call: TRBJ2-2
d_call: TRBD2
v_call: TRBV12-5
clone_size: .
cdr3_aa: CASGRDYPLVELFF
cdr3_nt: TGTGCTAGTGGACGGGACTACCCCTTGGTGGAGCTGTTTTTT

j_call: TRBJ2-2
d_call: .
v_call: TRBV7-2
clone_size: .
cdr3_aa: CASSERLGDLFF
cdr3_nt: TGTGCCAGCAGCGAACGACTGGGGGATCTGTTTTTT

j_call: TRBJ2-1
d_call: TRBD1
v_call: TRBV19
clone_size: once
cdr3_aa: CASSIAGTGYNEQFF
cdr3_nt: TGTGCCAGTAGTATAGCGGGGACAGGGTACAATGAGCAGTTCTTC

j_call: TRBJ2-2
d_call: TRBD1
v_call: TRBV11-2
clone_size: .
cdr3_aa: CASSAGQGTGELFF
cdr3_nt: TGTGCCAGCAGCGCCGGACAGGGGACCGGGGAGCTGTTTTTT

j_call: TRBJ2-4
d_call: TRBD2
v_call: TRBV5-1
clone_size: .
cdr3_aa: CASSQNGEGLAGGKNIQYF
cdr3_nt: TGCGCCAGCAGCCAAAATGGAGAGGGACTAGCGGGAGGGAAAAACATTCAGTACTTC

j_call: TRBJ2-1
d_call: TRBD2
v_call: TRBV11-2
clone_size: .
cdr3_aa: CASSGREGLSSYNEQFF
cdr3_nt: TGTGCCTCCTCGGGGCGGGAGGGCCTCAGCTCCTACAATGAGCAGTTCTTC

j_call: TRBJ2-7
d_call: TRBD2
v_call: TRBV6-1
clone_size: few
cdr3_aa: CASSSGLAGYEQYF
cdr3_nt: TGTGCCAGCAGTTCCGGACTAGCGGGCTACGAGCAGTACTTC

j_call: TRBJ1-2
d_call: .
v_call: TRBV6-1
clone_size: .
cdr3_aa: CASSEAEQDRGFNYGYTF
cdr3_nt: TGTGCCAGCAGTGAAGCGGAGCAAGACAGAGGCTTTAACTATGGCTACACCTTC

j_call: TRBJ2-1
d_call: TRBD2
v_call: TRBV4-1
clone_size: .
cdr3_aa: CASSQKTSGHYSYNEQFF
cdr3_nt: TGCGCCAGCAGCCAAAAGACTAGCGGCCACTACTCCTACAATGAGCAGTTCTTC

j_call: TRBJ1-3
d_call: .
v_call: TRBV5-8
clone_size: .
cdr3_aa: CASSFVGTGNTIYF
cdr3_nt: TGTGCCAGCAGCTTCGTAGGCACTGGAAACACCATATATTTT

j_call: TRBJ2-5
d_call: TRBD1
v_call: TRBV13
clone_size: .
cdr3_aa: CASSRTGGGETQYF
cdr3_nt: TGTGCCAGCAGCCGCACAGGGGGAGGAGAGACCCAGTACTTC

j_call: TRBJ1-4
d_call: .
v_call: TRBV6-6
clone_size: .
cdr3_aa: CASSPDRRNEKLFF
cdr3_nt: TGTGCCAGCAGCCCAGACAGACGTAATGAAAAACTGTTTTTT

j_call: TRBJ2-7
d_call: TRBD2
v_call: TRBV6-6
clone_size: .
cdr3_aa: CASTNKREGSYEQYF
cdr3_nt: TGTGCCAGCACTAACAAGCGGGAGGGCTCCTACGAGCAGTACTTC

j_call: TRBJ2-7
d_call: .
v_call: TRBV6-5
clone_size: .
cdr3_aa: CASTPNGQAGEQYF
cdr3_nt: TGTGCCAGCACCCCCAACGGACAGGCGGGAGAGCAGTACTTC

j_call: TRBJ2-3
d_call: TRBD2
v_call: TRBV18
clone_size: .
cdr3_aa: CASSPNTGRGADTQYF
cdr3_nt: TGTGCCAGCTCACCAAATACGGGGAGGGGTGCGGATACGCAGTATTTT

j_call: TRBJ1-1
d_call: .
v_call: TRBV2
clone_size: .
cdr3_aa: CASTGASYWSEAFF
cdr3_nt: TGTGCCAGCACTGGGGCGAGTTATTGGTCTGAAGCTTTCTTT

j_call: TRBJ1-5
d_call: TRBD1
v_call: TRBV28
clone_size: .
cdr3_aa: CASRPTGGSSNQPQHF
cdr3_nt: TGTGCCAGCAGGCCAACAGGGGGAAGCAGCAATCAGCCCCAGCATTTT

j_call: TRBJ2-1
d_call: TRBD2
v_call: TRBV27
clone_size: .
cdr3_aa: CASSRTSGVIYNEQFF
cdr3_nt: TGTGCCAGCAGTAGGACTAGCGGGGTAATTTACAATGAGCAGTTCTTC

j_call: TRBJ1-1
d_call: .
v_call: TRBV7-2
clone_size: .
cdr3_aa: CASSWGARLEWTEAFF
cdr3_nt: TGTGCCAGCAGCTGGGGGGCCCGCCTGGAGTGGACTGAAGCTTTCTTT

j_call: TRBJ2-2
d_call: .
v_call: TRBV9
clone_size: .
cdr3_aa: CASSPSKTVRNTGELFF
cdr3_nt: TGTGCCAGCAGCCCCTCTAAAACGGTCCGCAACACCGGGGAGCTGTTTTTT

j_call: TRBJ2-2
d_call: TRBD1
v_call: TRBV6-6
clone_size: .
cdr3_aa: CASSQDRGTGELFF
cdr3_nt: TGTGCCAGCAGCCAGGACAGGGGGACCGGGGAGCTGTTTTTT

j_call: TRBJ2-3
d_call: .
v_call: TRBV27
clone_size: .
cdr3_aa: CASSLEGRVTDTQYF
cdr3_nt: TGTGCCAGCAGTTTAGAGGGTCGTGTGACAGATACGCAGTATTTT

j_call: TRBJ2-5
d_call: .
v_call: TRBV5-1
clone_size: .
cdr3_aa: CASSLGRVETQYF
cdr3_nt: TGCGCCAGCAGCTTGGGTAGGGTGGAGACCCAGTACTTC

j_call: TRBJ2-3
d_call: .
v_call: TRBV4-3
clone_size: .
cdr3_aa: CASSVELDTDTQYF
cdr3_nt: TGCGCCAGCAGCGTGGAACTAGACACAGATACGCAGTATTTT

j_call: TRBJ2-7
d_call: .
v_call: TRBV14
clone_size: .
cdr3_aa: CASSQGRTEAGEQYF
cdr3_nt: TGTGCCAGCAGCCAAGGCCGAACAGAGGCCGGCGAGCAGTACTTC

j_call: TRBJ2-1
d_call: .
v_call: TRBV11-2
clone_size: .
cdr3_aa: CASSGGAGSSYNEQFF
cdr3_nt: TGTGCCAGCAGCGGAGGAGCAGGGAGCTCCTACAATGAGCAGTTCTTC

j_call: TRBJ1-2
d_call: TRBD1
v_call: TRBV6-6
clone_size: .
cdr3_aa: CASSAQGDYGYTF
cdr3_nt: TGTGCCAGCAGTGCACAGGGGGACTATGGCTACACCTTC

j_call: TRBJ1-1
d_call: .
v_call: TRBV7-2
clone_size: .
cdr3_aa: CASSRWTENTEAFF
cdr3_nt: TGTGCCAGCAGCCGCTGGACAGAGAACACTGAAGCTTTCTTT

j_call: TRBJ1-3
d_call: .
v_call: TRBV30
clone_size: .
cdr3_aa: CAWSVRRAKVPIELSHSGNTIYF
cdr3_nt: TGTGCCTGGAGTGTACGCAGGGCAAAAGTCCCAATAGAATTATCCCACTCTGGAAACACCATATATTTT

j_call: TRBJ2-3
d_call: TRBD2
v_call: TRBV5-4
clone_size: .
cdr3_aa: CASSPLMREAPDTQYF
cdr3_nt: TGTGCCAGCAGCCCCCTGATGCGGGAGGCCCCGGATACGCAGTATTTT

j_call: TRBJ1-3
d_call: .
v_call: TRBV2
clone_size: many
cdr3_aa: CASSRSSNPSGNTIYF
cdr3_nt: TGTGCCAGTTCTCGGTCATCCAACCCCTCTGGAAACACCATATATTTT

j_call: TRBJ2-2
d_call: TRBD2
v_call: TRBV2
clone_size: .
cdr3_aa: CASSELADPRGGELFF
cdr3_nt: TGTGCCAGCAGTGAACTAGCGGACCCTCGGGGCGGGGAGCTGTTTTTT

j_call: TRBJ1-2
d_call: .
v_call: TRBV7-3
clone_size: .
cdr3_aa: CASSLNAEYTF
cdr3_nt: TGTGCCAGCAGCTTAAACGCCGAATACACCTTC

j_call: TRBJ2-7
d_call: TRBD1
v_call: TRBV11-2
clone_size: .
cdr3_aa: CASSSSGTGGPMEQYF
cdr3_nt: TGTGCCAGCAGCTCTTCCGGGACAGGGGGTCCCATGGAGCAGTACTTC

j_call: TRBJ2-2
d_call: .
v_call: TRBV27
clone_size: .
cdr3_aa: CASTHRAGQGRVGELFF
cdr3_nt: TGTGCCAGCACTCATAGGGCGGGGCAGGGGAGGGTCGGGGAGCTGTTTTTT

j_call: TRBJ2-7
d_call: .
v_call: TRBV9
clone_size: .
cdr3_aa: CASSVVKGFDFEQYF
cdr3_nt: TGTGCCAGCAGCGTAGTAAAAGGGTTTGATTTCGAGCAGTACTTC

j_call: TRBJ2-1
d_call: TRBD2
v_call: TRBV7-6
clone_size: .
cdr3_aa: CASSLVRLAVPMAYNEQFF
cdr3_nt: TGTGCCAGCAGCTTAGTGAGACTAGCGGTCCCTATGGCCTACAATGAGCAGTTCTTC

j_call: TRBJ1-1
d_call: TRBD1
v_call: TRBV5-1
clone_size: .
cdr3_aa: CASSSDRGMNTEAFF
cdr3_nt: TGCGCCAGCAGCTCTGACAGGGGGATGAACACTGAAGCTTTCTTT

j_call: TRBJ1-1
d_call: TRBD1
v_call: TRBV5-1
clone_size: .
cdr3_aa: CASSSVDRGVAEAFF
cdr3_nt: TGCGCCAGCAGCTCCGTGGACAGGGGGGTCGCTGAAGCTTTCTTT

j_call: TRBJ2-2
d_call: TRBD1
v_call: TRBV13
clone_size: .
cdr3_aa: CASSYWDRAGELFF
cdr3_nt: TGTGCCAGCAGCTACTGGGACAGAGCCGGGGAGCTGTTTTTT

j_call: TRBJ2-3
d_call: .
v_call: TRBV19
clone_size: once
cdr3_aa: CASSTGDTQYF
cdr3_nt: TGTGCCAGTAGTACCGGGGATACGCAGTATTTT

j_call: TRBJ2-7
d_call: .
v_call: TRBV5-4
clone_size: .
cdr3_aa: CASTRSQDINSYEQYF
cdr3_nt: TGTGCCAGCACGCGGTCCCAGGACATCAACTCCTACGAGCAGTACTTC

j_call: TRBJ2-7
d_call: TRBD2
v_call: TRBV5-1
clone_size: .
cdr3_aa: CASSLAGGNGYEQYF
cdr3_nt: TGCGCCAGCAGCTTGGCGGGGGGTAATGGCTACGAGCAGTACTTC

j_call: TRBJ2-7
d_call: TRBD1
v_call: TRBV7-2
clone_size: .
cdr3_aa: CASSQPGQAYEQYF
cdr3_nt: TGTGCCAGCAGTCAACCGGGACAGGCCTACGAGCAGTACTTC

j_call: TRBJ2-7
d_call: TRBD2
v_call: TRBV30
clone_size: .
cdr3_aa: CALGLAGVGEQYF
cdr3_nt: TGTGCCTTGGGACTAGCGGGAGTGGGCGAGCAGTACTTC

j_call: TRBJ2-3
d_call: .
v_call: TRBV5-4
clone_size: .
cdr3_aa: CASSLIGIDTQYF
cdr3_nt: TGTGCCAGCAGCTTGATAGGGATAGATACGCAGTATTTT

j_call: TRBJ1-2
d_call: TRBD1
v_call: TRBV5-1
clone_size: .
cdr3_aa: CASSKGQGTGYTF
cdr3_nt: TGCGCCAGCAGCAAAGGACAGGGGACTGGCTACACCTTC

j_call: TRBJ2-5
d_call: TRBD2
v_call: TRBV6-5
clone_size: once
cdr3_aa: CASRQGLAEETQYF
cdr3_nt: TGTGCCAGCAGACAGGGACTAGCGGAAGAGACCCAGTACTTC

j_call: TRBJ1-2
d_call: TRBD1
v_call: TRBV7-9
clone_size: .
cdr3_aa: CASSLEWQGAGGYTF
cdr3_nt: TGTGCCAGCAGCTTAGAGTGGCAGGGGGCTGGAGGCTACACCTTC

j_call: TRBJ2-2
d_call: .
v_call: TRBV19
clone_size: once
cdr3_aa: CASSVDRPTGELFF
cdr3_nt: TGTGCCAGTAGTGTTGACAGACCTACCGGGGAGCTGTTTTTT

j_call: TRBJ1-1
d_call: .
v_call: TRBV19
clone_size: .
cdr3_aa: CASHGQGNTEAFF
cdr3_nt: TGTGCCAGCCACGGACAAGGGAACACTGAAGCTTTCTTT

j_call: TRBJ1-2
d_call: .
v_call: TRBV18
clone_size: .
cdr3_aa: CASSPPMLWGYTF
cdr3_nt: TGTGCCAGCTCACCACCGATGCTCTGGGGCTACACCTTC

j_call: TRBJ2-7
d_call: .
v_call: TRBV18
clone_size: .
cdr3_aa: CASSPGGQGLYEQYF
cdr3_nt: TGTGCCAGCTCACCAGGTGGACAAGGACTTTACGAGCAGTACTTC